Following are 3 T cell receptor beta chains from one sample sequenced in a study of cytomegalovirus exposure and HLA in healthy donors. The PCR employed 60 Vbeta primers together with 13 Jbeta primers. Only in-frame clones appear in the TCRdb table, and some are missing; sequencing was by immunoSEQ multiplex PCR. This sample has some 270,000 clones, with around 80% found just once. Sequenced input: PBMCs. The receptors were gathered from a girl aged 2-9 years in good health and CMV-seronegative.

V gene TRBV29-1 combines with J gene TRBJ2-3, with a possible D match to TRBD1 (7 bases). CDR1 and CDR2 from the germline V gene are SQVTM and ANQGSEA. The CDR3 contains 11 residues. In DNA form, the CDR3 reads TGCACCCCAGGGGGGAGGGATACGCAGTATTTT. It is translated as CTPGGRDTQYF.

The gene calls are TRBV7-3 and TRBJ1-4; no reliable D call. The CDR3 sequence is 15 residues long. V dropped 10 bases and J dropped 8 bases, with 23 bases sitting between them. CDR1 and CDR2 (germline): SGHTA, FQGTGA. CDR3 in amino acids: CATHFPAVRSEKLFF. For the CDR3, the DNA is TGTGCCACCCACTTCCCAGCAGTTCGGAGCGAAAAACTGTTTTTT.

The chain has TRBV10-3 and TRBJ1-1, with D perhaps matching TRBD1 (6 bases). CDR1 and CDR2 (germline): ENHRY, SYGVKD. Trimming stripped 5 bases from V and 5 bases from J, with 12 bases between. CDR3 length equals 13 residues. In DNA form, the CDR3 reads TGTGCCATCAGTATACAGGGTTGGACTGAAGCTTTCTTT. It is translated as CAISIQGWTEAFF.